The 32 T cell receptor beta chains presented below share a single source sample, sequenced in a study of blood T cell repertoires in COVID-19. TCRdb's table, derived via immunoSEQ multiplex PCR, lists solely in-frame clones and lacks some. This table holds more than 200,000 clones, 84% found once. The sequenced material came from peripheral blood. These receptors were taken from a woman aged 40-49 years who had recovered from COVID-19.

The J gene is TRBJ1-1, the V gene TRBV6-1; 7 nucleotides line up with TRBD1. Germline CDR1 reads MNHNS; CDR2 reads SASEGT. Trimming removed 1 base from V and 4 bases from J; junction bases left unmatched: 6. This CDR3 is built from 15 residues. CDR3 sequence: CASSEEGRGTTEAFF. The CDR3 DNA follows: TGTGCCAGCAGTGAAGAGGGCAGGGGGACCACTGAAGCTTTCTTT.

The gene calls are TRBV4-3 and TRBJ2-7; 11 nucleotides agree with TRBD1. This CDR3 region has 16 residues. After removal of 1 base from V and 5 bases from J, the junction contained 7 bases not matched to a gene. Looked up from germline, CDR1 is LGHNA and CDR2 is YSLEER. CDR3 nucleotides: TGCGCCAGCAGCCAAGTGAAAGGGACAGGGGGGGACGAGCAGTACTTC. Translation gives CASSQVKGTGGDEQYF.

The rearrangement uses TRBV28 and TRBJ1-2; D perhaps matches TRBD1 (6 bases). CDR1 MDHEN and CDR2 SYDVKM come from the germline V gene. CDR3 length: 14 amino acids. V dropped 6 bases and J dropped 3 bases, with 14 bases sitting between them. CDR3 DNA: TGTGCCAGCAGCCTCGACAGGCTCGACTATGGCTACACCTTC. This translates into CASSLDRLDYGYTF.

This clone was seen just once. The rearrangement links TRBV5-5 to TRBJ2-5, with 7 bases aligning to TRBD1. V was clipped by 6 bases and J by 0 bases; unmatched bases: 8. Germline V CDR1 and CDR2: SGHKS, YYEKEE (reference sequence). The CDR3 loop spans 15 amino acids. The CDR3 nucleotides are TGTGCCAGCAACAGGGGATATCCTGACCAAGAGACCCAGTACTTC. This sequence encodes CASNRGYPDQETQYF.

The V and J genes are TRBV5-1 and TRBJ2-7; no reliable D call. CDR1 is SGHRS, CDR2 YFSETQ, per germline. The germline V and J ends were trimmed by 3 bases and 5 bases, with 18 bases remaining between them. This CDR3 has 15 amino acids. The CDR3 region is CASSSGLSTPNEQYF. CDR3 nucleotide sequence: TGCGCCAGCAGCTCTGGGCTGTCGACCCCCAACGAGCAGTACTTC.

The V call is TRBV9, the J call TRBJ2-1; 9 positions match TRBD2. This CDR3 spans 18 amino acids. CDR1 SGDLS and CDR2 YYNGEE come from the germline V gene. V was clipped by 0 bases and J by 8 bases; unmatched bases: 15. The CDR3 bases are TGTGCCAGCAGCGTAGTGGGTGGAGGCGGGGGGGCCCAGGATGAGCAGTTCTTC. Translated, it gives CASSVVGGGGGAQDEQFF.

The chain links TRBV5-5 to TRBJ2-2, with unresolved D. V was shortened by 4 bases and J by 6 bases, with 7 bases between the two germline ends. From germline, CDR1 is SGHKS and CDR2 YYEKEE (reference sequence). The CDR3 runs 12 residues. For the CDR3, the DNA is TGTGCCAGCAGCCCGAGGTCCGGGGAGCTGTTTTTT. It codes for CASSPRSGELFF.

The J gene is TRBJ2-7, the V gene TRBV19, with D possibly matching TRBD2 (6 bases). Per germline, CDR1 LNHDA and CDR2 SQIVND (reference sequence). V lost 3 bases and J lost 5, with 20 bases in between. CDR3 length equals 16 residues. The CDR3 DNA is TGTGCCAGTAGTATGGGCCGGGCCCGGAGGGGCGACGAGCAGTACTTC. Translation: CASSMGRARRGDEQYF.

The V gene is TRBV5-4, the J gene TRBJ2-3, with D perhaps matching TRBD1 (6 bases). Between the trimmed V and J ends, which lost 8 bases and 1 base, there was a span of 14 bases. The V gene's germline CDR1 is SGHNT and CDR2 YYREEE (reference sequence). This CDR3 has 14 residues. The CDR3 coding sequence is TGTGCCAGTTACAGGGACCGGCGCACAGATACGCAGTATTTT. This sequence encodes CASYRDRRTDTQYF.

The chain links TRBV15 to TRBJ1-6; 9 bases align to TRBD1. This CDR3 contains 15 residues. V gave up 6 bases and J gave up 7 bases; unmatched junction bases: 7. CDR1 and CDR2 from the germline V gene are LNHNV and YYDKDF (reference sequence). The CDR3 is CATSRTGTGNSPLHF. In nucleotides, the CDR3 is TGTGCCACCAGTAGAACTGGGACAGGGAATTCACCCCTCCACTTT.

The genes are TRBV7-9 and TRBJ2-1, with D unclear. Looked up from germline, CDR1 is SEHNR and CDR2 is FQNEAQ (reference sequence). V lost 3 bases to trimming and J lost 1 base, with 10 bases between them. The CDR3 is made up of 15 amino acids. In DNA, the CDR3 is TGTGCCAGCAGCTTCGACTCTGGGTCCTACAATGAGCAGTTCTTC. Translating gives CASSFDSGSYNEQFF.

The rearrangement joins TRBV7-2 to TRBJ2-1; TRBD2 matches 12 bases. V was pared by 5 bases and J by 8 bases, with 10 bases of the junction left unmatched. The CDR3 consists of 16 residues. CDR1 is SGHTA, CDR2 FQGNSA, per germline. In DNA form, the CDR3 reads TGTGCCAGCAGCGCGGTGGGGACTAGCGGGTCCCATGAGCAGTTCTTC. Translation gives CASSAVGTSGSHEQFF.

This clone showed up just once. The chain has TRBV6-6 and TRBJ2-1; weak D call: TRBD1 (5 bases). This CDR3 has 14 amino acids. Trimming took off 2 bases at V and 3 bases at J, with 8 bases between the two ends. The germline V gene has CDR1 MNHNY and CDR2 SVGAGI (reference sequence). The DNA of the CDR3 is TGTGCCAGCAGTTACACGGACATCTACAATGAGCAGTTCTTC. This translates into CASSYTDIYNEQFF.

J is TRBJ2-3 and V is TRBV7-2; the D gene is possibly TRBD2 (5 bases). Germline V gives CDR1 SGHTA, CDR2 FQGNSA. V lost 5 bases, J lost 3 bases, and 12 bases lay in between. CDR3 size: 14 residues. CDR3 sequence (DNA): TGTGCCAGCAGCCTCCGTAGGAGGACAGATACGCAGTATTTT. It yields the protein CASSLRRRTDTQYF.

V and J are TRBV30 and TRBJ2-7; 7 nucleotides line up with TRBD1. V gave up 0 bases and J gave up 2 bases; unmatched junction bases: 1. CDR3 length equals 13 residues. The V gene's germline CDR1 is GTSNPN and CDR2 SVGIG (reference sequence). The CDR3 region is CAWSVQGAYEQYF. The CDR3 DNA is TGTGCCTGGAGTGTTCAGGGGGCCTACGAGCAGTACTTC.

This sequence joins TRBV12-3 or TRBV12-4 and TRBJ1-1; D is perhaps TRBD1 (6 bases). The V and J ends lost 2 bases and 7 bases respectively, with 8 bases between them. CDR3 length: 12 amino acids. In DNA form, the CDR3 reads TGTGCCAGCAGTTTATCGACAGGTGAAGCTTTCTTT. Amino acids: CASSLSTGEAFF.

This clone appeared a few times. This chain connects TRBV14 to TRBJ2-1, with TRBD2 matching over 10 bases. CDR1 is SGHDN, CDR2 FVKESK, per germline. J gave up 2 bases and V 2 bases, and 0 bases lay outside the gene matches. CDR3 length: 15 residues. CDR3 residues: CASSQTSGAYNEQFF. The CDR3 coding sequence is TGTGCCAGCAGCCAAACTAGCGGGGCCTACAATGAGCAGTTCTTC.

CDR3 bases: TGTGCCAGCAGCTTAGCAGGGGACACTGAAGCTTTCTTT. It specifies CASSLAGDTEAFF. V usage is TRBV13 and J usage is TRBJ1-1; D may be TRBD1 (6 bases). The CDR3 has 13 amino acids. Germline V gene lookup returns CDR1 PRHDT and CDR2 FYEKMQ (reference sequence). Trimming stripped 1 base from V and 3 bases from J, with 6 bases between.

The chain carries TRBV5-1 and TRBJ2-1, with unresolved D. This CDR3 is 13 amino acids long. Trimming took 1 base from V and 5 from J, leaving 7 bases between them. Germline CDR1 reads SGHRS; CDR2 reads YFSETQ. This chain's CDR3 is CASSLSLNNEQFF. In DNA, the CDR3 is TGCGCCAGCAGCTTGTCACTCAACAATGAGCAGTTCTTC.

This rearrangement joins TRBV6-4 to TRBJ2-3; 10 nucleotides match TRBD2. After removal of 4 bases from V and 4 bases from J, the junction contained 2 bases not matched to a gene. Germline V gives CDR1 MRHNA, CDR2 SNTAGT. CDR3 length equals 14 residues. The CDR3 spells CASSASGGSDTQYF. CDR3 DNA sequence: TGTGCCAGCAGTGCTAGCGGGGGTTCAGATACGCAGTATTTT.

This chain connects TRBV9 to TRBJ1-6, with 7 bases aligning to TRBD1. J was trimmed by 6 bases and V by 2 bases; bases with no gene match: 2. The CDR3 is 14 amino acids. The germline V gene encodes CDR1 SGDLS and CDR2 YYNGEE. CDR3 nucleotides: TGTGCCAGCAGCGTTGACAGGGCTAATTCACCCCTCCACTTT. It codes for CASSVDRANSPLHF.

The rearrangement uses TRBV5-1 and TRBJ1-3; no clear D gene. The V gene lost 4 bases and the J gene lost 0 bases, with 8 bases spanning the gap. Germline assignment: CDR1 SGHRS and CDR2 YFSETQ. The CDR3 has 14 residues. CDR3 in DNA: TGCGCCAGCAGCGTTGACAACTCTGGAAACACCATATATTTT. It encodes CASSVDNSGNTIYF. The complete variable domain, with remaining parts taken from reference TRBV5-1 and TRBJ1-3, reads KAGVTQTPRYLIKTRGQQVTLSCSPISGHRSVSWYQQTPGQGLQFLFEYFSETQRNKGNFPGRFSGRQFSNSRSEMNVSTLELGDSALYLCASSVDNSGNTIYFGEGSWLTVV.

As for this clone: This may stem from a read error, because a much larger clone lies one nucleotide away. Other nucleotide sequences from this sample produce the same CDR3. The rearrangement uses TRBV7-2 and TRBJ2-1; the match to TRBD2 covers 11 bases. The CDR3 runs to 15 residues. CDR1 is SGHTA and CDR2 is FQGNSA in the germline V gene. The trim removed 2 bases at V and 4 bases at J, leaving 1 base unmatched. In DNA form, the CDR3 reads TGTGCCAGCAGCTTATTAGCGGGGGGGTACAATGAGCAGTTCTTC. Translation gives CASSLLAGGYNEQFF.

The CDR3 DNA reads TGTGCCAGCAGGCTGGACAGCGGATACTCTGGGGCCAACGTCCTGACTTTC. Its translation is CASRLDSGYSGANVLTF. This chain uses TRBV11-3 with TRBJ2-6; TRBD1 is a possible D gene (6 bases). The CDR3 spans 17 residues. The V and J ends lost 6 bases and 0 bases respectively, with 15 bases between them. The V gene's germline CDR1 is SGHNT and CDR2 YENEEA.

The chain links TRBV6-5 to TRBJ1-5; 9 bases line up with TRBD1. This CDR3 has 14 amino acids. CDR1 and CDR2 (germline): MNHEY, SVGAGI. J gave up 4 bases and V 6 bases, and 4 bases lay outside the gene matches. As DNA, the CDR3 is TGTGCCAGCAGAAAAGGGACAGGGAATCAGCCCCAGCATTTT. Residues: CASRKGTGNQPQHF.

The V gene is TRBV12-3 or TRBV12-4, the J gene TRBJ1-2, with 7 bases identical to TRBD1. Trimming cost V 6 bases and J 8 bases; bases outside gene matches: 9. The CDR3 has 13 residues. The CDR3 DNA is TGTGCCAGCAGAAAAACAGGGGCCGGGGGCTACACCTTC. Protein: CASRKTGAGGYTF.

J is TRBJ1-1 and V is TRBV27, with D hard to call. Trimming cost V 6 bases and J 7 bases, with 12 bases left between them. This CDR3 region has 12 residues. CDR1 is MNHEY and CDR2 is SMNVEV in the germline V gene (reference sequence). This CDR3 reads CASRATIGEAFF. The CDR3 nucleotides read TGTGCCAGCAGGGCGACAATCGGTGAAGCTTTCTTT.

On this clone: Other DNA sequences in the sample encode the same CDR3. The gene calls are TRBV7-2 and TRBJ1-5; perhaps TRBD1 as D (5 bases). The CDR3 contains 13 residues. Trimming cost V 5 bases and J 5 bases, with 10 bases left between them. Per the germline V gene, CDR1 is SGHTA and CDR2 is FQGNSA. CDR3 nucleotides: TGTGCCAGCAGCGTCCAGGGTGATCAGCCCCAGCATTTT. Translating gives CASSVQGDQPQHF.

The V call is TRBV19, the J call TRBJ1-6, with a possible D match to TRBD1 (5 bases). CDR1 and CDR2 (germline): LNHDA, SQIVND (reference sequence). Trimming removed 9 bases at V and 11 bases at J, with 23 bases between. The CDR3 totals 15 residues. CDR3 bases: TGTGCCAGCAGTCGGGGGGTAGGGGTGGCAGCACCCCTCCACTTT. Translation: CASSRGVGVAAPLHF.

The J gene is TRBJ1-1, the V gene TRBV30; tentative D call: TRBD1 (6 bases). Trimming stripped 4 bases from V and 11 bases from J, with 17 bases between. Germline V gene lookup returns CDR1 GTSNPN and CDR2 SVGIG (reference sequence). The CDR3 sequence is 12 residues long. The CDR3 DNA sequence: TGTGCCTGGAACAGGGTCGGCGGTTCGGCTTTCTTT. It specifies CAWNRVGGSAFF.

This chain connects TRBV27 to TRBJ1-5; D remains ambiguous. The CDR3 covers 14 residues. Germline CDR1 reads MNHEY; CDR2 reads SMNVEV (reference sequence). The V end was cut by 3 bases, the J end by 2 bases, with 8 bases between. The CDR3 bases are TGTGCCAGCAGTTTCTACCCGGGCAATCAGCCCCAGCATTTT. Residues: CASSFYPGNQPQHF.

This rearrangement joins TRBV10-3 to TRBJ2-7; D might be TRBD2 (7 bases). Deletions cut 4 bases from V and 2 bases from J, with 12 bases between. CDR3 length: 14 amino acids. Germline CDR1 and CDR2: ENHRY and SYGVKD. CDR3 nucleotides: TGTGCCATCAGTGGTGGCGGGGGCCCCTACGAGCAGTACTTC. This translates into CAISGGGGPYEQYF.